Below are 28 T cell receptor beta chains sequenced from a single sample in a study of T cells in Graves' hyperthyroidism and ophthalmopathy. Amplification yielded TCR beta CDR3 regions, with RNA transcripts as the source. TCR CDR3 underwent first-round RT-PCR with the HTBI primer set. TCRdb analysed the multiplex PCR reads with MiXCR anew, one entry per CDR3 protein. Of more than 500,000 distinct CDR3 sequences listed, about 16% are singletons. The sequencing sample was made of blood. Receptor source: a woman aged 25 to 45 with Graves' ophthalmopathy.

This clonotype was detected ten times or more. This chain joins TRBV18 and TRBJ2-1, with 9 bases matching TRBD2. V shed 3 bases and J 0 bases; nucleotides not matched to a gene: 3. The V gene's germline CDR1 is KGHSH and CDR2 LQKENI. The CDR3 sequence is 16 residues long. CDR3 DNA sequence: TGTGCCAGCTCACCGGGACTAGCTAACTCCTACAATGAGCAGTTCTTC. Its translation is CASSPGLANSYNEQFF.

This clonotype was observed many times. This chain uses TRBV28 with TRBJ2-1; D might be TRBD1 or TRBD2, each matching 5 bases. This CDR3 is built from 16 residues. V lost 3 bases and J 4 bases, leaving 16 bases between the germline ends. The germline V gene has CDR1 MDHEN and CDR2 SYDVKM. CDR3 sequence: CASSFKVWGSYNEQFF. In DNA, the CDR3 is TGTGCCAGCAGTTTTAAAGTTTGGGGGAGTTACAATGAGCAGTTCTTC.

This clonotype was counted only a few times. This sequence joins TRBV10-3 and TRBJ2-5; 8 bases match TRBD2. Per the germline V gene, CDR1 is ENHRY and CDR2 is SYGVKD. CDR3 length: 12 amino acids. J gave up 4 bases and V 10 bases, and 5 bases lay outside the gene matches. CDR3 in amino acids: CATRTSSETQYF. CDR3 bases: TGTGCCACGAGGACTAGCTCAGAGACCCAGTACTTC.

Concerning this clonotype: A much larger clone lies one base from this, so it may be a read error. The chain is built from TRBV12-3 or TRBV12-4 and TRBJ2-3; D is possibly TRBD2 (7 bases). This CDR3 contains 15 residues. Trimming pared 4 bases from V and 4 bases from J, leaving 15 bases between. The CDR3: CASSSPRGLADTQYF. CDR3 bases: TGTGCCAGCAGTTCCCCGCGGGGGCTCGCAGATACGCAGTATTTT.

This clonotype was counted many times. The V gene is TRBV20-1, the J gene TRBJ2-5; no reliable D call. The CDR3 covers 10 residues. The V gene's germline CDR1 is DFQATT and CDR2 SNEGSKA (reference sequence). The germline V and J ends were trimmed by 5 bases and 5 bases, with 6 bases remaining between them. In DNA form, the CDR3 reads TGCAGTGCTTTGACGGAGACCCAGTACTTC. This codes for CSALTETQYF.

This clonotype was seen many times. The chain joins TRBV7-9 to TRBJ2-7, with D uncertain. Per germline, CDR1 SEHNR and CDR2 FQNEAQ (reference sequence). Trimming stripped 0 bases from V and 2 bases from J, with 5 bases between. The CDR3 loop spans 13 amino acids. The CDR3 sequence: CASSLATPYEQYF. The CDR3 nucleotides read TGTGCCAGCAGCTTAGCGACACCCTACGAGCAGTACTTC.

The CDR3 coding sequence is TGTGCCAGCGTTCGGGCTAGCGGGCCCTACAATGAGCAGTTCTTC. This encodes CASVRASGPYNEQFF. This rearrangement joins TRBV2 to TRBJ2-1; 8 bases fit TRBD2. The CDR3 has 15 residues. Trimming removed 8 bases from V and 2 bases from J; junction bases left unmatched: 8. Germline V CDR1 and CDR2: SNHLY, FYNNEI. Using reference TRBV2 and TRBJ2-1 for the parts outside the CDR3, the full variable domain is EPEVTQTPSHQVTQMGQEVILRCVPISNHLYFYWYRQILGQKVEFLVSFYNNEISEKSEIFDDQFSVERPDGSNFTLKIRSTKLEDSAMYFCASVRASGPYNEQFFGPGTRLTVL.

The sample holds many counts of this clonotype. The chain uses TRBV14 and TRBJ2-2; D is unresolved. This CDR3 spans 13 amino acids. CDR1 and CDR2 from the germline V gene are SGHDN and FVKESK. Trimming left V 3 bases short and J 8 bases short, with 10 bases between. The CDR3 DNA reads TGTGCCAGCAGCCAGAGTATTGGGGGGGAGCTGTTTTTT. Its protein is CASSQSIGGELFF.

At least ten counts were recorded for this clonotype. The J gene is TRBJ2-7, the V gene TRBV28; D perhaps matches TRBD1 (6 bases). Germline V CDR1 and CDR2: MDHEN, SYDVKM. Trimming stripped 6 bases from V and 1 base from J, with 10 bases between. The CDR3 spans 13 residues. The CDR3, as DNA: TGTGCCAGCAGATCCGGGACATCCTACGAGCAGTACTTC. This codes for CASRSGTSYEQYF.

The chain employs TRBV5-4 and TRBJ2-5; D is uncertain. V lost 0 bases and J lost 5, with 14 bases in between. From germline, CDR1 is SGHNT and CDR2 YYREEE (reference sequence). The CDR3 is made up of 15 amino acids. The CDR3 spells CASSLEPQIRETQYF. CDR3 sequence (DNA): TGTGCCAGCAGCTTGGAACCGCAGATCCGGGAGACCCAGTACTTC.

This clonotype was found a few times. V usage is TRBV3-1 and J usage is TRBJ2-3; the match to TRBD2 covers 10 bases. This CDR3 contains 16 residues. After removal of 3 bases from V and 6 bases from J, the junction contained 9 bases not matched to a gene. CDR1 and CDR2 from the germline V gene are LGHDT and YNNKEL (reference sequence). CDR3 loop: CASSHSMASGSDTQYF. CDR3 DNA sequence: TGTGCCAGCAGCCATTCAATGGCTAGCGGGAGCGATACGCAGTATTTT.

This clonotype was found many times. The chain couples TRBV7-2 to TRBJ2-3; no reliable D call. The germline gives CDR1 SGHTA, CDR2 FQGNSA. CDR3 length: 12 residues. Trimming cost V 5 bases and J 11 bases, with 14 bases left between them. The CDR3 is CASSARPMGQYF. In DNA, the CDR3 is TGTGCCAGCAGCGCCCGGCCCATGGGGCAGTATTTT.

This clonotype appeared many times. The chain recombines TRBV12-3 or TRBV12-4 with TRBJ1-2; the D is unclear. The CDR3 contains 11 residues. The V gene lost 8 bases and the J gene lost 7 bases, with 11 bases spanning the gap. In DNA form, the CDR3 reads TGTGCCAGCTCCCCTTTGGTTGGCTACACCTTC. Protein product: CASSPLVGYTF.

This clonotype was detected ten times or more. The chain employs TRBV28 and TRBJ2-1; TRBD2 matches at 8 bases. Unmatched junction bases numbered 11, after V lost 4 bases and J lost 9 bases. Germline values: CDR1 MDHEN, CDR2 SYDVKM. The CDR3 is made up of 15 amino acids. The CDR3 here is CASSSLKSSGVEQFF. CDR3 DNA: TGTGCCAGCAGTTCCCTCAAGAGTAGCGGGGTTGAGCAGTTCTTC.

V gene TRBV29-1 combines with J gene TRBJ2-2, with TRBD2 identical over 10 bases. CDR1 SQVTM and CDR2 ANQGSEA come from the germline V gene. The CDR3 is 15 residues long. V was clipped by 3 bases and J by 6 bases; unmatched bases: 7. The CDR3 DNA follows: TGCAGCGTTGAGGTACTAGCGGGACGCGCCGGGGAGCTGTTTTTT. Translating it yields CSVEVLAGRAGELFF.

In its sample, this clonotype was seen a few times. V usage is TRBV28 and J usage is TRBJ2-5, with D possibly matching TRBD2 (6 bases). V was trimmed by 2 bases and J by 5 bases, leaving 12 bases between them. CDR3 length equals 14 residues. Germline assignment: CDR1 MDHEN and CDR2 SYDVKM. DNA for the CDR3: TGTGCCAGCAGTTTAACGGGAGCAGTTGAGACCCAGTACTTC. Protein product: CASSLTGAVETQYF. Full variable domain (remainder filled in from reference TRBV28 and TRBJ2-5): DVKVTQSSRYLVKRTGEKVFLECVQDMDHENMFWYRQDPGLGLRLIYFSYDVKMKEKGDIPEGYSVSREKKERFSLILESASTNQTSMYLCASSLTGAVETQYFGPGTRLLVL.

Ten or more counts support this clonotype. The chain recombines TRBV7-3 with TRBJ2-7; 9 bases are shared with TRBD1. Trimming at V came to 4 bases and at J to 5 bases, leaving 3 bases not matched to a gene. The germline gives CDR1 SGHTA, CDR2 FQGTGA. The CDR3 loop spans 13 amino acids. In DNA form, the CDR3 reads TGTGCCAGCAGCTCGGGACAGGGACACGAGCAGTACTTC. The encoded protein is CASSSGQGHEQYF.

This clonotype was detected only once. A much larger clone sits a single nucleotide away, making a read error possible. J is TRBJ2-1 and V is TRBV12-3 or TRBV12-4, with D perhaps TRBD2 (5 bases). Trimming took 0 bases from V and 1 from J, leaving 16 bases between them. This CDR3 spans 18 amino acids. The CDR3 here is CASSLAGLLGRSYNEQFF. CDR3 bases: TGTGCCAGCAGTTTAGCGGGCCTACTAGGACGGTCCTACAATGAGCAGTTCTTC.

A few counts support this clonotype. A read error is possible here, since a much larger clone lies one base away. V is TRBV11-1 and J is TRBJ2-7; the D is unclear. Trimming removed 0 bases at V and 5 bases at J, with 5 bases between. Germline V gene data show CDR1 as SGHAT and CDR2 as FQDESV (reference sequence). The CDR3 runs 12 residues. The CDR3 bases are TGTGCCAGCAGCTTAGCTGGCCACGAGCAGTACTTC. As protein: CASSLAGHEQYF.

The V gene is TRBV6-7, the J gene TRBJ1-5; the match to TRBD1 covers 7 bases. TRBV6-7 is designated an ORF whose function remains uncertain. The length of the CDR3 is 21 residues. V dropped 0 bases and J dropped 5; count of bases not matched to a gene: 22. In nucleotides, the CDR3 is TGTGCCAGCAGTTACTCCTCGAATCTAACTCCTTCAACAGGGGATTATCAGCCCCAGCATTTT. Residues: CASSYSSNLTPSTGDYQPQHF.

The rearrangement uses TRBV12-3 or TRBV12-4 and TRBJ1-5; a weak D match, TRBD1 (5 bases). The CDR3 covers 14 residues. The V end lost 3 bases, the J end lost 5 bases, and 11 bases lay between the germline ends. In nucleotides, the CDR3 is TGTGCCAGCAGTTTTACAGGACTTTATCAGCCCCAGCATTTT. This encodes CASSFTGLYQPQHF.

This clonotype was detected ten times or more. This rearrangement joins TRBV18 to TRBJ1-4; D not resolved. The length of the CDR3 is 12 residues. Per germline, CDR1 KGHSH and CDR2 LQKENI. V lost 5 bases and J lost 7, with 8 bases in between. The CDR3 sequence: CASSEESEKLFF. As DNA, the CDR3 is TGTGCCAGCTCAGAGGAGAGTGAAAAACTGTTTTTT.

This clonotype was seen only once. The gene calls are TRBV11-3 and TRBJ2-7; D assignment may be TRBD1 or TRBD2 (5 bases each). V was pared by 3 bases and J by 6 bases, with 24 bases between. The length of the CDR3 is 17 residues. Germline-derived CDR1 and CDR2 are SGHNT and YENEEA. DNA of the CDR3: TGTGCCAGCAGCTTGATCTGGGGGAGCTTGCACGAAGGCGAGCAGTACTTC. This translates into CASSLIWGSLHEGEQYF.

The chain joins TRBV4-3 to TRBJ2-1; D unclear. Germline V gives CDR1 LGHNA, CDR2 YSLEER. The ends were cut back, 0 bases at V and 0 bases at J, with 9 bases in the middle. This CDR3 contains 16 residues. The CDR3 sequence is CASSQEFALSYNEQFF. CDR3 coding DNA: TGCGCCAGCAGCCAAGAATTCGCCCTCTCCTACAATGAGCAGTTCTTC.

There are a few counts of this clonotype. J is TRBJ1-1 and V is TRBV20-1, with 8 bases fitting TRBD1. Germline CDR1 DFQATT, CDR2 SNEGSKA (reference sequence). J gave up 1 base and V 0 bases, and 1 base lay outside the gene matches. This CDR3 is 14 amino acids long. CDR3 amino acids: CSARETGANTEAFF. CDR3 nucleotides: TGCAGTGCTAGAGAGACAGGGGCGAACACTGAAGCTTTCTTT.

In this sample, this clonotype turned up once. Since a much larger clone is just one base distant, this may be a read error. This chain joins TRBV2 and TRBJ2-3, with D maybe TRBD1 (6 bases). This CDR3 has 15 residues. From germline, CDR1 is SNHLY and CDR2 FYNNEI. V was clipped by 6 bases and J by 6 bases, with 19 bases between them. CDR3 sequence (DNA): TGTGCCAGCAGGCCAGGGGTCCTGCTCTCGGATACGCAGTATTTT. Translated, it gives CASRPGVLLSDTQYF.

This clonotype was counted between two and nine times. The gene calls are TRBV4-1 and TRBJ1-4; perhaps TRBD1 as D (6 bases). CDR1 MGHRA and CDR2 YSYEKL come from the germline V gene. The V end was cut by 5 bases, the J end by 0 bases, with 10 bases between. The CDR3 totals 15 residues. The CDR3 sequence is CASSVRQATNEKLFF. DNA of the CDR3: TGCGCCAGCAGCGTTCGACAGGCAACTAATGAAAAACTGTTTTTT.

At least ten counts were recorded for this clonotype. This rearrangement joins TRBV11-2 to TRBJ2-4, with TRBD1 matching over 9 bases. With 4 bases clipped from V and 1 base from J, the junction kept 5 bases outside the gene matches. Germline assignment: CDR1 SGHAT and CDR2 FQNNGV. This CDR3 comprises 16 residues. Here the CDR3 reads CASSSYRGLAKNIQYF. CDR3 bases: TGTGCCAGCAGCTCATACAGGGGGCTGGCCAAAAACATTCAGTACTTC.